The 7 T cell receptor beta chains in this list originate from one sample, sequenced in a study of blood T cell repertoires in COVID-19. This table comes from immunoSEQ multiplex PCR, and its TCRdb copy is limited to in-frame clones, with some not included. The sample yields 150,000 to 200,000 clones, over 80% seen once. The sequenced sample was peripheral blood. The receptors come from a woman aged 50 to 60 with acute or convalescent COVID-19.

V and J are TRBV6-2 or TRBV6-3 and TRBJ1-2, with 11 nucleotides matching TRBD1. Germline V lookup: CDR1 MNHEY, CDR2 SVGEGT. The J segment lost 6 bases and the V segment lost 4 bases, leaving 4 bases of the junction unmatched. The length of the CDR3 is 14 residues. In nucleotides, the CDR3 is TGTGCCAGCAGTTGGACAGGGGGCGCAAATGGCTACACCTTC. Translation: CASSWTGGANGYTF.

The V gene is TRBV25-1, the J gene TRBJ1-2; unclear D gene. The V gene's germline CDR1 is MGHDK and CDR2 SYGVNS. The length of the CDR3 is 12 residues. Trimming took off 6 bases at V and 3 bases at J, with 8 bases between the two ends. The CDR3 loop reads CASRWADYGYTF. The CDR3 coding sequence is TGTGCCAGCAGGTGGGCTGACTATGGCTACACCTTC.

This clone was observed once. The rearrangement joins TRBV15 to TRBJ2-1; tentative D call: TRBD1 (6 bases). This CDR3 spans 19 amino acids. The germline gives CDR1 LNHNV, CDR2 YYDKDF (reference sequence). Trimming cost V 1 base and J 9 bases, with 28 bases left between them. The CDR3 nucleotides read TGTGCCACCAGCAGAGTACCCTTAAATGGGGGCGTCGATTTAGTTGAGCAGTTCTTC. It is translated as CATSRVPLNGGVDLVEQFF.

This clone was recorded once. The CDR3 spells CASSLGSATNEKLFF. The CDR3 nucleotides read TGTGCCAGCAGCCTGGGGAGCGCAACTAATGAAAAACTGTTTTTT. The genes are TRBV7-9 and TRBJ1-4; D is uncertain. Germline CDR1 reads SEHNR; CDR2 reads FQNEAQ (reference sequence). This CDR3 has 15 residues. V lost 5 bases and J lost 0, with 10 bases in between.

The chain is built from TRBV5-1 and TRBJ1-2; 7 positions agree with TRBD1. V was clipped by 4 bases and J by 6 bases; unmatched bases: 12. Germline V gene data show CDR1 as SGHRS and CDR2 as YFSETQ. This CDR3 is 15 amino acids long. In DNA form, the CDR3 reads TGCGCCAGCAGCCGGGTTCGACAGGGAGACGATGGCTACACCTTC. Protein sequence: CASSRVRQGDDGYTF.

This CDR3 is CASSETGGSYGYTF. The CDR3 DNA reads as TGTGCCAGCAGCGAGACTGGCGGTTCCTATGGCTACACCTTC. The genes are TRBV21-1 and TRBJ1-2. TRBV21-1 is a listed pseudogene. CDR3 length equals 14 residues.

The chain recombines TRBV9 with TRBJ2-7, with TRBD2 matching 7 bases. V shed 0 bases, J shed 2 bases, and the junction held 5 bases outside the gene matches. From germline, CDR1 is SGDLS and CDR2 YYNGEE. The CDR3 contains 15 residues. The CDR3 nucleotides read TGTGCCAGCAGCGTAGGGTTTAGCGGGCCCTACGAGCAGTACTTC. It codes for CASSVGFSGPYEQYF.